These 15 T cell receptor beta chains originate from one sample sequenced in a study of cytomegalovirus exposure and HLA in healthy donors listed by TCRdb under 2017. The library was obtained by the immunoSEQ multiplex PCR assay. For the multiplex PCR, a mixture combining 60 forward primers for TCR Vbeta segments and 13 reverse primers for TCR Jbeta segments was used. TCRdb holds this immuneACCESS table with in-frame rearrangements only. Some clones are missing; in checked studies, unresolved V genes explain under half, and the rest has no known cause. The sample table holds 180,000 or so clones, of which roughly 60% were seen once. Of the sample, roughly 2.9% is held by the ten largest clones. The material sequenced was PBMCs. The receptors shown here come from a man in his forties in good health and CMV-seronegative.

The gene calls are TRBV7-9 and TRBJ2-2; no clear D. Per the germline V gene, CDR1 is SEHNR and CDR2 is FQNEAQ (reference sequence). Trimming removed 0 bases from V and 1 base from J, with 9 bases in between. There are 16 residues in the CDR3. CDR3 amino acids: CASSLAPSLNTGELFF. The DNA for the CDR3 is TGTGCCAGCAGCTTAGCGCCTAGTTTGAACACCGGGGAGCTGTTTTTT.

This rearrangement joins TRBV19 to TRBJ2-5; 8 nucleotides align to TRBD2. The J call may not be correct, given that the DNA end is closer to TRBJ2-7. Germline loops: CDR1 LNHDA, CDR2 SQIVND (reference sequence). The CDR3 is made up of 15 amino acids. CDR3 bases: TGTGCCAGTAGATCCGAGGCGGGGGGAGCCTACGAGCAGTACTTC. It yields the protein CASRSEAGGAYEQYF.

V and J are TRBV5-4 and TRBJ1-6, with a weak D call TRBD1 (5 bases). This CDR3 is built from 16 residues. Trimming left V 4 bases short and J 4 bases short, with 15 bases between. From germline, CDR1 is SGHNT and CDR2 YYREEE (reference sequence). CDR3 loop: CASSLDTKGYNSPLHF. DNA for the CDR3: TGTGCCAGCAGCCTAGACACCAAGGGGTATAATTCACCCCTCCACTTT.

V and J are TRBV7-9 and TRBJ2-5, with 9 bases fitting TRBD1. V lost 5 bases, J lost 2 bases, and 6 bases stayed unmatched. CDR1 is SEHNR, CDR2 FQNEAQ, per germline (reference sequence). The CDR3 has 15 amino acids. The CDR3 region is CASSGSTGGQETQYF. The CDR3 bases are TGTGCCAGCAGCGGATCGACAGGGGGGCAAGAGACCCAGTACTTC.

This clone was recorded once. The V call is TRBV19, the J call TRBJ2-1; TRBD2 matches at 12 bases. Germline V CDR1 and CDR2: LNHDA, SQIVND (reference sequence). V trimming: 0 bases; J trimming: 4 bases; junction bases outside the gene matches: 4. CDR3 length: 17 amino acids. The CDR3 is CASSIDLLAGGYNEQFF. CDR3 nucleotides: TGTGCCAGTAGTATAGATCTCCTAGCGGGAGGGTACAATGAGCAGTTCTTC. Together with reference TRBV19 and TRBJ2-1, the CDR3 gives the full variable domain: DGGITQSPKYLFRKEGQNVTLSCEQNLNHDAMYWYRQDPGQGLRLIYYSQIVNDFQKGDIAEGYSVSREKKESFPLTVTSAQKNPTAFYLCASSIDLLAGGYNEQFFGPGTRLTVL.

The chain uses TRBV11-3 and TRBJ2-5; TRBD1 is a possible D gene (5 bases). The CDR3 loop spans 13 amino acids. The germline CDR1 and CDR2 sequences are SGHNT and YENEEA. The V and J ends lost 2 bases and 5 bases respectively, with 9 bases between them. The CDR3 loop reads CASSLTPGETQYF. The CDR3 region has the DNA TGTGCCAGCAGCTTAACCCCAGGGGAGACCCAGTACTTC.

The chain carries TRBV30 and TRBJ1-1, with D maybe TRBD1 (6 bases). CDR1 and CDR2 (germline): GTSNPN, SVGIG (reference sequence). With 5 bases removed from V and 6 bases from J, the gap between germline ends came to 19 bases. The CDR3 contains 14 residues. The CDR3 coding sequence is TGTGCCTGGCGTAGGGGGGGGACTTCCGCTGAAGCTTTCTTT. As protein: CAWRRGGTSAEAFF.

The chain carries TRBV28 and TRBJ1-1, with D maybe TRBD1 (5 bases). Germline assignment: CDR1 MDHEN and CDR2 SYDVKM. The V gene lost 3 bases and the J gene lost 2 bases, with 16 bases spanning the gap. The CDR3 sequence is 16 residues long. CDR3 loop: CASSFSQTDSNTEAFF. In DNA form, the CDR3 reads TGTGCCAGCAGTTTTTCCCAGACAGACTCAAACACTGAAGCTTTCTTT.

As to this clone: This sample includes further DNA sequences coding for the same CDR3. The chain couples TRBV5-6 to TRBJ2-7, with TRBD2 as a possible D gene (6 bases). Germline V gene lookup returns CDR1 SGHDT and CDR2 YYEEEE. This CDR3 is built from 17 residues. Trimming cost V 4 bases and J 2 bases, with 22 bases left between them. CDR3 DNA sequence: TGTGCCAGCAGCCTGAGGAGGGCACTTACACATACCTACGAGCAGTACTTC. It codes for CASSLRRALTHTYEQYF.

The gene calls are TRBV9 and TRBJ2-1, with 9 bases that match TRBD2. Trimming removed 2 bases from V and 8 bases from J; junction bases left unmatched: 8. The V gene's germline CDR1 is SGDLS and CDR2 YYNGEE. This CDR3 has 15 amino acids. The DNA for the CDR3 is TGTGCCAGCAGCGTCCGGAGCGGGAGGTTCTATGAGCAGTTCTTC. Translating it yields CASSVRSGRFYEQFF.

The V call is TRBV6-5, the J call TRBJ1-1; D unclear. V was pared by 7 bases and J by 1 base, with 13 bases between. Germline V gives CDR1 MNHEY, CDR2 SVGAGI. This CDR3 contains 14 residues. The CDR3 loop is CASIRSGQNTEAFF. The DNA for the CDR3 is TGTGCCAGCATCCGGTCAGGCCAGAACACTGAAGCTTTCTTT.

This clone was observed a handful of times. This chain joins TRBV11-1 and TRBJ1-1; a weak D match, TRBD1 (5 bases). Trimming took off 5 bases at V and 7 bases at J, with 14 bases between the two ends. CDR3 length equals 13 residues. Germline values: CDR1 SGHAT, CDR2 FQDESV (reference sequence). In DNA, the CDR3 is TGTGCCAGCAGCACTCGGAGGGGAGGTGAAGCTTTCTTT. Its translation is CASSTRRGGEAFF. The full variable domain, its missing parts supplied by reference TRBV11-1 and TRBJ1-1, is EAEVAQSPRYKITEKSQAVAFWCDPISGHATLYWYRQILGQGPELLVQFQDESVVDDSQLPKDRFSAERLKGVDSTLKIQPAELGDSAMYLCASSTRRGGEAFFGQGTRLTVV.

This chain uses TRBV5-6 with TRBJ1-5; tentative D call: TRBD1 (5 bases). Germline V lookup: CDR1 SGHDT, CDR2 YYEEEE. With 5 bases removed from V and 3 bases from J, the gap between germline ends came to 15 bases. This CDR3 has 15 amino acids. The CDR3 DNA follows: TGTGCCAGCAGTTCAGGGTTCGGGCCCAATCAGCCCCAGCATTTT. Protein sequence: CASSSGFGPNQPQHF.

The table lists this clone with a few counts. The V and J genes are TRBV19 and TRBJ2-3, with TRBD2 matching 14 bases. The germline CDR1 and CDR2 sequences are LNHDA and SQIVND (reference sequence). J was trimmed by 3 bases and V by 7 bases; bases with no gene match: 6. This CDR3 contains 16 residues. CDR3 DNA sequence: TGTGCCAGTACCCCGGGACTAGCGGGAGTGACAGATACGCAGTATTTT. Translated: CASTPGLAGVTDTQYF.

This clone occurred a few times. This CDR3 reads CASSMGTGAWGTQYF. In DNA, the CDR3 is TGTGCCAGTAGTATGGGGACAGGGGCCTGGGGGACCCAGTACTTC. This chain uses TRBV19 with TRBJ2-5; TRBD1 aligns across 10 bases. The length of the CDR3 is 15 residues. Germline lookup yields CDR1 LNHDA and CDR2 SQIVND (reference sequence). The ends lost 3 bases at V and 7 bases at J; junction bases unmatched: 8.